The sequence of this T cell receptor (beta chain) was determined in a study of identical twins. General observations from the study: Twin pairs' shared out-of-frame alpha sequences were enriched in low generation probability. Models underestimated how often monozygotic twins shared out-of-frame TCR alpha.

In the case of this clonotype: Its antigen is as yet unknown.

The junction had 2 bases not matched to a gene; V was cut back by 2 bases and J by 5 bases. This CDR3 is built from 15 residues. Germline CDR1 reads MDHEN; CDR2 reads SYDVKM. Template switching, a step in the protocol, added a universal primer site, and cDNA carried unique molecular identifiers. A single record per CDR3 protein comes from TCRdb applying MiXCR to the 5' RACE reads. The repertoire holds some 570,000 distinct CDR3 sequences, with 20% to 25% as singletons. These data also featured in a second study, about yellow fever vaccine responses in identical twins. Per that paper: A vaccine T cell response that seemed partly convergent and partly personalized was reported in twins.

This TCR was recovered from a young woman in good health. The sample comprised CD4+ T cells sorted from blood. This sequence joins TRBV28 and TRBJ1-6; TRBD1 matches at 8 bases. In nucleotides, the CDR3 is TGTGCCAGCAGTTTACGGGACAGGAATAATTCACCCCTCCACTTT. Its protein product is CASSLRDRNNSPLHF.